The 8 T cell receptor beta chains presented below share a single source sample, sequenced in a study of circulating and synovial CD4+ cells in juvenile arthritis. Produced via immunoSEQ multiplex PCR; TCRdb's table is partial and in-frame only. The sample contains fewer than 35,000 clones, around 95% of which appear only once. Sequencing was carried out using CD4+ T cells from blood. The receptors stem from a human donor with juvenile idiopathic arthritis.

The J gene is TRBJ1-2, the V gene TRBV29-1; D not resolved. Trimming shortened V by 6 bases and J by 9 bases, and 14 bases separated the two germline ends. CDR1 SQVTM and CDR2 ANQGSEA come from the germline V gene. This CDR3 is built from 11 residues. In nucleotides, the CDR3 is TGCAGCGTCGGGGAATCCGGCAGCTACACCTTC. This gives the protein CSVGESGSYTF.

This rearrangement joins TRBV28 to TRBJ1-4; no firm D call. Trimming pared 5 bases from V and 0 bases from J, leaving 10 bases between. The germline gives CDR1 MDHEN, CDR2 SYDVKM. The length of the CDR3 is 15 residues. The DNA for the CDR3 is TGTGCCAGCAGTCCCCCCGCAGCAACTAATGAAAAACTGTTTTTT. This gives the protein CASSPPAATNEKLFF.

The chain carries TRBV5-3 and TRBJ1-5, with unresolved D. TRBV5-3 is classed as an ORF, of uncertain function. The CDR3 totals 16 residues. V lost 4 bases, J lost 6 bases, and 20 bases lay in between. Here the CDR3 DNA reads TGTGCCAGAAGCCCTCTTCCCAGGTTTATGGGTCAGCCCCAGCATTTT. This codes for CARSPLPRFMGQPQHF.

This CDR3 is CASSLGTGDTEAFF. CDR3 nucleotides: TGTGCCAGCAGCTTAGGGACAGGGGACACTGAAGCTTTCTTT. The rearrangement links TRBV7-9 to TRBJ1-1, with 9 bases identical to TRBD1. V gave up 1 base and J gave up 3 bases; unmatched junction bases: 0. Germline lookup yields CDR1 SEHNR and CDR2 FQNEAQ (reference sequence). There are 14 residues in the CDR3.

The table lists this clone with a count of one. CDR3 protein: CASSLSGGAGELFF. CDR3 bases: TGTGCCAGCAGCTTATCGGGGGGCGCGGGGGAGCTGTTTTTT. J is TRBJ2-2 and V is TRBV7-2; possible D gene TRBD2, 7 bases. The CDR3 extends over 14 amino acids. Germline lookup yields CDR1 SGHTA and CDR2 FQGNSA. V shed 2 bases and J shed 8 bases, with 12 bases lying between them.

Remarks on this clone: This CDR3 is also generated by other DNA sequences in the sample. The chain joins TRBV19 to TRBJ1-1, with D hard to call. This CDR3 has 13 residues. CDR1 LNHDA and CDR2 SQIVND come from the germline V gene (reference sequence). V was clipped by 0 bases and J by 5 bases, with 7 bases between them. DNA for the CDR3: TGTGCCAGTAGTATAGAAAGAGTTACTGAAGCTTTCTTT. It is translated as CASSIERVTEAFF.

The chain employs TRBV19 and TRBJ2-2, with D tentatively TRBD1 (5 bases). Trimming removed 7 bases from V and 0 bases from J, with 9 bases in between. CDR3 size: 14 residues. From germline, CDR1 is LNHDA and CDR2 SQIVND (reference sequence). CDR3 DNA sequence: TGTGCCAGTACTTGGACACCGAACACCGGGGAGCTGTTTTTT. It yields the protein CASTWTPNTGELFF.

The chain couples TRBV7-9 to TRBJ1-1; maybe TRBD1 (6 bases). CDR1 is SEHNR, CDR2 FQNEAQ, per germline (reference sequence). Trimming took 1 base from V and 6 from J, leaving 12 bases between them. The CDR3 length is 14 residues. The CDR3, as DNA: TGTGCCAGCAGCTTAGAGGGGGTGGGGTCTGAAGCTTTCTTT. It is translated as CASSLEGVGSEAFF. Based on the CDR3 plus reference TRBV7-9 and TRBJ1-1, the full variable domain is DTGVSQNPRHKITKRGQNVTFRCDPISEHNRLYWYRQTLGQGPEFLTYFQNEAQLEKSRLLSDRFSAERPKGSFSTLEIQRTEQGDSAMYLCASSLEGVGSEAFFGQGTRLTVV.